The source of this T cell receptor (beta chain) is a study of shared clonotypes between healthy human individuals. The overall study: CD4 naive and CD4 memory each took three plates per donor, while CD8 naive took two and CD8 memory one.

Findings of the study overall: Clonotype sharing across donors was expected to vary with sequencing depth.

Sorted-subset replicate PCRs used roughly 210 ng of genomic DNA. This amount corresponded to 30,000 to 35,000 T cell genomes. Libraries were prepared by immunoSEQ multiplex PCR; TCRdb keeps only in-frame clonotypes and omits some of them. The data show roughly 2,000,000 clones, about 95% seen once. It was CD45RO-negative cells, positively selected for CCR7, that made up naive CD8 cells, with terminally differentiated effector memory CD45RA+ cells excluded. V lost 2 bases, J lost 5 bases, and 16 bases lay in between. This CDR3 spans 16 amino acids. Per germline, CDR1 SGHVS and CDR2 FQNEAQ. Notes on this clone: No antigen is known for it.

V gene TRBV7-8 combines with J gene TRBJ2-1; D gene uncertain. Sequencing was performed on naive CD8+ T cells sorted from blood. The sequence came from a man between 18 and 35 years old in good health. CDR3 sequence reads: CASSLNSFSYDNEQFF. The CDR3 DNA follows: TGTGCCAGCAGCTTAAATTCTTTTTCCTACGACAATGAGCAGTTCTTC. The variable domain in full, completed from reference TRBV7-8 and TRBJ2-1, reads GAGVSQSPRYKVAKRGQDVALRCDPISGHVSLFWYQQALGQGPEFLTYFQNEAQLDKSGLPSDRFFAERPEGSVSTLKIQRTQQEDSAVYLCASSLNSFSYDNEQFFGPGTRLTVL.